These 14 T cell receptor beta chains came from one sample sequenced in a study of blood T cell repertoires in COVID-19. Here immunoSEQ multiplex PCR was the method, and the copy in TCRdb shows in-frame clones only, minus some. The table shows fewer than 250,000 clones, with roughly 80% occurring only once. Sequenced: peripheral blood. The receptor source for this set is a woman in her sixties or seventies with active or convalescent COVID-19.

Points on this clone: Other nucleotide sequences in the sample specify the same CDR3. The chain couples TRBV5-1 to TRBJ2-1; D is perhaps TRBD2 (6 bases). This CDR3 region has 14 residues. V was trimmed by 0 bases and J by 7 bases, leaving 11 bases between them. CDR1 and CDR2 (germline): SGHRS, YFSETQ. CDR3 protein: CASSLATRGNEQFF. The CDR3 coding sequence is TGCGCCAGCAGCTTGGCCACACGGGGGAATGAGCAGTTCTTC.

V usage is TRBV27 and J usage is TRBJ2-3; D not resolved. The CDR3 spans 12 residues. Germline CDR1 is MNHEY and CDR2 is SMNVEV (reference sequence). The V end was cut by 7 bases, the J end by 4 bases, with 9 bases between. CDR3 DNA sequence: TGTGCCAGCAAGTCCCAGGCAGATACGCAGTATTTT. Protein: CASKSQADTQYF.

The chain links TRBV7-2 to TRBJ1-2; possible D gene TRBD1, 5 bases. The CDR3 is 15 residues long. V was pared by 2 bases and J by 5 bases, with 15 bases between. Per the germline V gene, CDR1 is SGHTA and CDR2 is FQGNSA. The CDR3 region is CASSLSQGAGYGYTF. In nucleotides, the CDR3 is TGTGCCAGCAGCTTAAGTCAGGGAGCGGGATATGGCTACACCTTC.

Notes on this clone: Distinct nucleotide sequences in the sample also encode this CDR3. The rearrangement joins TRBV6-5 to TRBJ1-5; 10 bases fit TRBD1. This CDR3 is built from 15 residues. The germline CDR1 and CDR2 sequences are MNHEY and SVGAGI. Trimming at V came to 2 bases and at J to 2 bases, leaving 0 bases not matched to a gene. The CDR3 region is CASSYGTGGNQPQHF. CDR3 DNA sequence: TGTGCCAGCAGTTACGGGACAGGGGGCAATCAGCCCCAGCATTTT.

The chain recombines TRBV28 with TRBJ1-5; D may be TRBD1 (5 bases). Deletions cut 6 bases from V and 7 bases from J, with 22 bases between. The CDR3 is 16 residues long. The germline V gene encodes CDR1 MDHEN and CDR2 SYDVKM. The CDR3 DNA follows: TGTGCCAGCAGAATTTCTACTGGGGGAGGAGGACAGCCCCAGCATTTT. This translates into CASRISTGGGGQPQHF.

The gene calls are TRBV5-1 and TRBJ2-7, with 7 positions matching TRBD2. Germline V gives CDR1 SGHRS, CDR2 YFSETQ. The CDR3 consists of 15 residues. V lost 6 bases, J lost 1 base, and 10 bases stayed unmatched. CDR3 protein: CASTSGNTQSYEQYF. CDR3 DNA: TGCGCCAGCACGAGCGGGAATACTCAATCCTACGAGCAGTACTTC.

The chain couples TRBV28 to TRBJ2-7, with TRBD2 as a possible D gene (5 bases). This CDR3 region has 15 residues. V lost 2 bases and J 3 bases, leaving 14 bases between the germline ends. Germline V lookup: CDR1 MDHEN, CDR2 SYDVKM. The CDR3 reads CASSLGLPAGYEQYF. CDR3 nucleotide sequence: TGTGCCAGCAGTTTAGGTCTTCCGGCGGGCTACGAGCAGTACTTC.

V usage is TRBV28 and J usage is TRBJ1-2; 7 nucleotides align to TRBD1. The germline CDR1 and CDR2 sequences are MDHEN and SYDVKM. J gave up 6 bases and V 7 bases, and 8 bases lay outside the gene matches. This CDR3 has 13 residues. CDR3 DNA sequence: TGTGCCAGCAATGGAGGGGGCAGAGATGGCTACACCTTC. Translation gives CASNGGGRDGYTF.

The gene calls are TRBV7-8 and TRBJ1-5; perhaps TRBD1 as D (5 bases). This CDR3 is 14 amino acids long. Trimming pared 11 bases from V and 3 bases from J, leaving 17 bases between. Germline V gene data show CDR1 as SGHVS and CDR2 as FQNEAQ. The CDR3 spells CACARGNDNQPQHF. In nucleotides, the CDR3 is TGTGCCTGTGCCCGGGGGAATGACAATCAGCCCCAGCATTTT.

V usage is TRBV5-4 and J usage is TRBJ2-5, with 9 bases aligning to TRBD2. The germline V gene has CDR1 SGHNT and CDR2 YYREEE (reference sequence). This CDR3 has 17 amino acids. Unmatched junction bases numbered 11, after V lost 1 base and J lost 4 bases. Here the CDR3 reads CASSLLVSGGSRETQYF. The CDR3 DNA sequence: TGTGCCAGCAGCTTGTTGGTTAGCGGGGGCTCCCGAGAGACCCAGTACTTC.

The chain links TRBV11-2 to TRBJ2-7; D uncertain. The germline CDR1 and CDR2 sequences are SGHAT and FQNNGV. V gave up 5 bases and J gave up 4 bases, with 3 bases separating them. This CDR3 spans 10 amino acids. CDR3 sequence reads: CASSLYEQYF. DNA of the CDR3: TGTGCCAGCAGCCTTTACGAGCAGTACTTC.

This clone is a singleton in its sample. V is TRBV3-1 (or the pseudogene TRBV3-2) and J is TRBJ2-3, with TRBD1 matching 8 bases. The CDR3 is made up of 13 amino acids. V lost 4 bases, J lost 6 bases, and 3 bases stayed unmatched. Germline V CDR1 and CDR2: LGHDT, YNNKEL (reference sequence). The CDR3 DNA is TGTGCCAGCAGCCCGACAGGGGTGGATACGCAGTATTTT. Translating gives CASSPTGVDTQYF.

CDR3 sequence: CASGTWGRGLSSNEKLFF. In DNA, the CDR3 is TGTGCCAGCGGCACCTGGGGCAGGGGGCTTTCGAGTAATGAAAAACTGTTTTTT. This sequence joins TRBV3-1 (or the pseudogene TRBV3-2) and TRBJ1-4; 8 bases are shared with TRBD1. The CDR3 runs 18 residues. Trimming cost V 8 bases and J 4 bases; bases outside gene matches: 18. The germline gives CDR1 LGHDT, CDR2 YNNKEL (reference sequence).

The CDR3 is CASTSGGPETQYF. As DNA, the CDR3 is TGTGCCAGCACATCAGGGGGTCCAGAGACCCAGTACTTC. The chain recombines TRBV28 with TRBJ2-5; 7 nucleotides match TRBD1. This CDR3 comprises 13 residues. V gave up 7 bases and J gave up 4 bases; unmatched junction bases: 6. Per germline, CDR1 MDHEN and CDR2 SYDVKM.